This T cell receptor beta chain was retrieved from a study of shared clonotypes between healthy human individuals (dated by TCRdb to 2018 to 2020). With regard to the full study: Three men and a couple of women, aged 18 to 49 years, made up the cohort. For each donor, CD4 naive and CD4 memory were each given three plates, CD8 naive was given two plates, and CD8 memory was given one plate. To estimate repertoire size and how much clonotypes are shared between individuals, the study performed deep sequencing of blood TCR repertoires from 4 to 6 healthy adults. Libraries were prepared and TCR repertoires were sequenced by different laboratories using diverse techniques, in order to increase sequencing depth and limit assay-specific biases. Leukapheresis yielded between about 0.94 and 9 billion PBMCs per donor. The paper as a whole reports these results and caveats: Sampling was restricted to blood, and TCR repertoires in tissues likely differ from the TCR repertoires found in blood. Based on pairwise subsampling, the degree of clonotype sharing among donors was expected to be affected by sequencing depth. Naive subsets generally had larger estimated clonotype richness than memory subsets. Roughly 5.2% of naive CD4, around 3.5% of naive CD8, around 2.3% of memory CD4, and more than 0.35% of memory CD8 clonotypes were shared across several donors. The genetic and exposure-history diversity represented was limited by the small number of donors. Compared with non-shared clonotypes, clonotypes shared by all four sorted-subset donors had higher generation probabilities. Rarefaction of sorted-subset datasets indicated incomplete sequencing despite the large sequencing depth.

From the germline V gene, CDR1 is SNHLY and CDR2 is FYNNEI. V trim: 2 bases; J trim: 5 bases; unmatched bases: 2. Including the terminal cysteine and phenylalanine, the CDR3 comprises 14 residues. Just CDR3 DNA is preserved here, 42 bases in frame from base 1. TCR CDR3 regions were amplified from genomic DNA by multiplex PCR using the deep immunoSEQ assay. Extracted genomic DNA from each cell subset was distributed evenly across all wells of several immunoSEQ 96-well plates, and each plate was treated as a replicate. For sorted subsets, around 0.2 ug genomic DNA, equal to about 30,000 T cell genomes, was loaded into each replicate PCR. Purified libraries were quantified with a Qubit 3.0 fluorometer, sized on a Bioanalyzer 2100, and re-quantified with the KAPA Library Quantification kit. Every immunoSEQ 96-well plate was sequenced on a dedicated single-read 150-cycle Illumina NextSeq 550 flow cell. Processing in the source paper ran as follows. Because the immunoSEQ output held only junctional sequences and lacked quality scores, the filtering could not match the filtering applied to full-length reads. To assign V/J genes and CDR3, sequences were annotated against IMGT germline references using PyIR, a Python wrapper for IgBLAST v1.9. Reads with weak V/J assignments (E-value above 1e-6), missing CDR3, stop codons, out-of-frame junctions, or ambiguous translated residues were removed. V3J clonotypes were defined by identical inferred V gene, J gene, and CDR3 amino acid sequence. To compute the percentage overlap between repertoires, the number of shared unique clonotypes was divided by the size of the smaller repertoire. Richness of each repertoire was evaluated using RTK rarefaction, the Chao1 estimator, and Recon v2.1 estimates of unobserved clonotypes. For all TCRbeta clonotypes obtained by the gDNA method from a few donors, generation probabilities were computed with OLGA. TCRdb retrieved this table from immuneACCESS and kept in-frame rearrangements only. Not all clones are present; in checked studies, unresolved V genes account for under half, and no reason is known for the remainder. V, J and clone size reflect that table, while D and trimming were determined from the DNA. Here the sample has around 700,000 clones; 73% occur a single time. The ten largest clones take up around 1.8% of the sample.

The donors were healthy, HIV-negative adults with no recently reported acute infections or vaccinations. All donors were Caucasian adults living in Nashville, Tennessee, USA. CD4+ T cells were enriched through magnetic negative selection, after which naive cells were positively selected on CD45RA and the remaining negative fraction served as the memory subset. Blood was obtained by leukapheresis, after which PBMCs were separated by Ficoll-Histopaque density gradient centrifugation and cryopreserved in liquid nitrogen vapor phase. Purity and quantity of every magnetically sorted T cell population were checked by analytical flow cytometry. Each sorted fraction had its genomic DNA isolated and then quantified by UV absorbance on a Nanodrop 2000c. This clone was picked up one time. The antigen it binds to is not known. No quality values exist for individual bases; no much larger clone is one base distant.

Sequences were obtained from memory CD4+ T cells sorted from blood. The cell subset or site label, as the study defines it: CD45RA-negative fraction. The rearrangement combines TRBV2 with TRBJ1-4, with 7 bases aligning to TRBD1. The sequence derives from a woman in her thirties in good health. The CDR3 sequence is CASSERGQNEKLFF. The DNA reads TGTGCCAGCAGTGAAAGGGGACAGAATGAAAAACTGTTTTTT.